The next 6 T cell receptor beta chains were all read from a single sample in a study of cytomegalovirus exposure and HLA in healthy donors. 60 Vbeta and 13 Jbeta primers were used in PCR. Assay: immunoSEQ multiplex PCR; the TCRdb copy retains only in-frame clones and omits some. The sample consists of about 160,000 clones, around four fifths of them appearing once. Sequenced sample: PBMCs. Receptor source: a woman aged 45-65 years in good health and CMV-seronegative.

The gene calls are TRBV10-3 and TRBJ1-1; possibly TRBD1 for D (5 bases). The CDR3 contains 16 residues. V was shortened by 6 bases and J by 0 bases, with 17 bases between the two germline ends. Germline CDR1 ENHRY, CDR2 SYGVKD. CDR3 sequence: CAIRDPQGELNTEAFF. The CDR3 nucleotides read TGTGCCATCAGGGATCCTCAGGGCGAGCTGAACACTGAAGCTTTCTTT.

In its sample, this clone was seen a few times. J is TRBJ1-1 and V is TRBV6-6; maybe TRBD1 (6 bases). CDR1 is MNHNY and CDR2 is SVGAGI in the germline V gene (reference sequence). Between the trimmed V and J ends, which lost 2 bases and 6 bases, there was a span of 13 bases. The CDR3 sequence is 14 residues long. In nucleotides, the CDR3 is TGTGCCAGCAGTTACCCGATGACAGGCTCTGAAGCTTTCTTT. Translation: CASSYPMTGSEAFF.

The chain employs TRBV5-1 and TRBJ1-4; the match to TRBD1 covers 8 bases. V shed 7 bases and J 8 bases; nucleotides not matched to a gene: 10. The CDR3 sequence is 14 residues long. The germline V gene encodes CDR1 SGHRS and CDR2 YFSETQ. CDR3 nucleotide sequence: TGCGCCAGCTGCCCGGGGACAGGAATGGAAAAACTGTTTTTT. Residues: CASCPGTGMEKLFF.

The V and J genes are TRBV4-3 and TRBJ2-3; TRBD2 agrees at 8 bases. V lost 0 bases and J lost 6; bases outside the gene matches: 5. Germline values: CDR1 LGHNA, CDR2 YSLEER. This CDR3 has 15 amino acids. The CDR3 protein is CASSQDYGGEDTQYF. The CDR3 bases are TGCGCCAGCAGCCAAGATTACGGGGGGGAGGATACGCAGTATTTT.

The V gene is TRBV27, the J gene TRBJ2-7, with a possible D match to TRBD2 (6 bases). Germline V gene data show CDR1 as MNHEY and CDR2 as SMNVEV (reference sequence). The CDR3 has 16 amino acids. The V and J ends lost 2 bases and 2 bases respectively, with 16 bases between them. CDR3 in amino acids: CASSLIGGTGTYEQYF. CDR3 bases: TGTGCCAGCAGTTTAATCGGAGGGACTGGTACCTACGAGCAGTACTTC.

This rearrangement joins TRBV5-4 to TRBJ2-2; the D gene is possibly TRBD1 (5 bases). Between the trimmed V and J ends, which lost 4 bases and 6 bases, there was a span of 19 bases. This CDR3 is 16 amino acids long. In germline, CDR1 is SGHNT, CDR2 YYREEE (reference sequence). CDR3 DNA: TGTGCCAGCAGCCCTCGGTCAGGGAATAAATCCGGGGAGCTGTTTTTT. It encodes CASSPRSGNKSGELFF.